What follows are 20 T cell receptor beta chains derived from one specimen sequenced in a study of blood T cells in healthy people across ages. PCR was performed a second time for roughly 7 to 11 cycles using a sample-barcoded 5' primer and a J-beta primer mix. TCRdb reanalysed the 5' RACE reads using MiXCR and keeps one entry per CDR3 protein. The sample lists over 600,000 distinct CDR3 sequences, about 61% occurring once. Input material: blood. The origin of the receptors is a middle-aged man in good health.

The CDR3 loop reads CASRRMAGTAIQYF. The CDR3 nucleotides are TGCGCCAGCAGAAGAATGGCAGGGACGGCCATTCAGTACTTC. The V call is TRBV4-1, the J call TRBJ2-4; D might be TRBD1 or TRBD2, each matching 5 bases. From germline, CDR1 is MGHRA and CDR2 YSYEKL. The CDR3 sequence is 14 residues long. The V gene lost 6 bases and the J gene lost 9 bases, with 18 bases spanning the gap.

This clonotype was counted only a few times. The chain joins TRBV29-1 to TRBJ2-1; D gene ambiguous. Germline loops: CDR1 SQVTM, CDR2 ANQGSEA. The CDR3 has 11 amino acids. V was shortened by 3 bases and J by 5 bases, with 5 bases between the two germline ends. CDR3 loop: CSVDRDNEQFF. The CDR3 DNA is TGCAGCGTTGACAGAGACAATGAGCAGTTCTTC.

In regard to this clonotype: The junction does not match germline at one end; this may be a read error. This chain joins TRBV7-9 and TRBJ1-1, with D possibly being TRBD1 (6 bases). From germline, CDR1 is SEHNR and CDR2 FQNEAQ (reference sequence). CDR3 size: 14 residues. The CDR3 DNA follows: TGTGCCGGCAGCATAGGACAGTTGAACACTGAAGCTTTCTTT. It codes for CAGSIGQLNTEAFF.

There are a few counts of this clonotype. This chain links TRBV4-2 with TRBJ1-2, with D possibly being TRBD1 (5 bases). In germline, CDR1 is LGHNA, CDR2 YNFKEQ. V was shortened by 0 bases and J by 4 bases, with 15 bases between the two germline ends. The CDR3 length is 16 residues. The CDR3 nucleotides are TGTGCCAGCAGCCAAGATTCCGGGGGACCGACCTATGGCTACACCTTC. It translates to CASSQDSGGPTYGYTF.

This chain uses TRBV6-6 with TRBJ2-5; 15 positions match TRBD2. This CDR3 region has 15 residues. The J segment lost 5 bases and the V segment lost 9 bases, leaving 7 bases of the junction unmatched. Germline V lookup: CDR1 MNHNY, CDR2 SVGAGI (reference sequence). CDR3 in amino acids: CASRTSGGAGETQYF. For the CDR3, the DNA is TGTGCCAGTCGGACTAGCGGGGGGGCGGGTGAGACCCAGTACTTC.

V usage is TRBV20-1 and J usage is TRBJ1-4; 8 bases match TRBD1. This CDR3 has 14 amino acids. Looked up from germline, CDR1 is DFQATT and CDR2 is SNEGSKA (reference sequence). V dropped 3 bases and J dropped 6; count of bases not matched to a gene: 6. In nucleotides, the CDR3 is TGCAGTGCTAGTCAGGGGGCGTCGGATGAAAAACTGTTTTTT. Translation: CSASQGASDEKLFF.

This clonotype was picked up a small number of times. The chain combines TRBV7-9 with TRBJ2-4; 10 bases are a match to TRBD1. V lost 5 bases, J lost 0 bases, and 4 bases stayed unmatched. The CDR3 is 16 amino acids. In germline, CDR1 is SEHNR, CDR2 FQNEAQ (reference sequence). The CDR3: CASSPRTGGAKNIQYF. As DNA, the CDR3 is TGTGCCAGCAGCCCCAGGACAGGGGGAGCCAAAAACATTCAGTACTTC. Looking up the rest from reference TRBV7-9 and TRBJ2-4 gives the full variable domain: DTGVSQNPRHKITKRGQNVTFRCDPISEHNRLYWYRQTLGQGPEFLTYFQNEAQLEKSRLLSDRFSAERPKGSFSTLEIQRTEQGDSAMYLCASSPRTGGAKNIQYFGAGTRLSVL.

CDR3 DNA: TGTGCCAGCAGTTTTCCTAGCGGGCCAGATACGCAGTATTTT. Translated, it gives CASSFPSGPDTQYF. The chain joins TRBV12-3 or TRBV12-4 to TRBJ2-3, with 8 bases aligning to TRBD2. V lost 3 bases and J lost 4; bases outside the gene matches: 3. The CDR3 loop spans 14 amino acids.

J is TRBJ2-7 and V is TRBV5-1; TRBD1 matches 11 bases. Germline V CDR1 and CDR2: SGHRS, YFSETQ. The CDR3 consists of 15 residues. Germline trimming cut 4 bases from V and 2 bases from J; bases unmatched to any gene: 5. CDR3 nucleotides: TGCGCCAGCAGCGATAGGGACAGGGGGGCCTACGAGCAGTACTTC. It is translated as CASSDRDRGAYEQYF.

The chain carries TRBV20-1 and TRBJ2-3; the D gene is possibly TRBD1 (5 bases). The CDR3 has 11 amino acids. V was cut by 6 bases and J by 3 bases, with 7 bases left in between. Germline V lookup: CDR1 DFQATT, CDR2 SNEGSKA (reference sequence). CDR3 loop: CSAGATDTQYF. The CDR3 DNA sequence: TGCAGTGCAGGGGCGACAGATACGCAGTATTTT.

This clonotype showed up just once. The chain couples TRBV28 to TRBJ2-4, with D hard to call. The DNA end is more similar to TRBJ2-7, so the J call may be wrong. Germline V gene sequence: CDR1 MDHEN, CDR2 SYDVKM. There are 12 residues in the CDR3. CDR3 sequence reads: CASRQVLNEQYF. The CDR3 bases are TGTGCCAGCAGGCAGGTCCTCAACGAGCAGTACTTC.

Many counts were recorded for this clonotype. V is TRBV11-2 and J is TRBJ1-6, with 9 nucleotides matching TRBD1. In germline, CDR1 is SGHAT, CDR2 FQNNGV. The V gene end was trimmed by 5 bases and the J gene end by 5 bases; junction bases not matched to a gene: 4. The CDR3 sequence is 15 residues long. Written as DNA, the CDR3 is TGTGCCAGCAGCCAGACAGGGGGTGATAATTCACCCCTCCACTTT. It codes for CASSQTGGDNSPLHF.

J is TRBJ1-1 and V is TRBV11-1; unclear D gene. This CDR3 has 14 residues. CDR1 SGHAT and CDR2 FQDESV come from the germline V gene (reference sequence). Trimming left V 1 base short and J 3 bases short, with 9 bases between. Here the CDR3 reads CASSLEQLDTEAFF. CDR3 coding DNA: TGTGCCAGCAGCTTAGAACAGTTGGACACTGAAGCTTTCTTT. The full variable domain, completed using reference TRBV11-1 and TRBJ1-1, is EAEVAQSPRYKITEKSQAVAFWCDPISGHATLYWYRQILGQGPELLVQFQDESVVDDSQLPKDRFSAERLKGVDSTLKIQPAELGDSAMYLCASSLEQLDTEAFFGQGTRLTVV.

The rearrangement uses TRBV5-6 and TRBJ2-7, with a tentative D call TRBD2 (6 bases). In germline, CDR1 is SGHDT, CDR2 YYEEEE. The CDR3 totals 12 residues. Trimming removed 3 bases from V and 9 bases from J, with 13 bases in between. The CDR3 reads CASSWGDRVQYF. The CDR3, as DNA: TGTGCCAGCAGCTGGGGGGACCGAGTGCAGTACTTC.

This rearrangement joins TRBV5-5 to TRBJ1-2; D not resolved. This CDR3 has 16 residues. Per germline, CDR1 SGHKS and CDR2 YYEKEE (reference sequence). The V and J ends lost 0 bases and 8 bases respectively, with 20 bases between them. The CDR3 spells CASSLVTASHGPGYTF. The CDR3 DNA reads TGTGCCAGCAGCTTGGTTACAGCCTCACATGGTCCCGGCTACACCTTC.

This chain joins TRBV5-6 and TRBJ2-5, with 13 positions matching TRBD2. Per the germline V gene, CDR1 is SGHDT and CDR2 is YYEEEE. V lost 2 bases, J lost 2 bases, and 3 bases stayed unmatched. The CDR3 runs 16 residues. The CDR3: CASSFEGLAGQETQYF. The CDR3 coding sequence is TGTGCCAGCAGCTTCGAGGGACTAGCGGGACAAGAGACCCAGTACTTC.

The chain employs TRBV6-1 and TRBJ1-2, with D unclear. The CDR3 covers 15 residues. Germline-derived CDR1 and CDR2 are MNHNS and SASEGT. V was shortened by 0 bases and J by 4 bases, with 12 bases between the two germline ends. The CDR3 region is CASSEAGLGGYGYTF. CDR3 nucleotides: TGTGCCAGCAGTGAAGCGGGTCTAGGAGGCTATGGCTACACCTTC.

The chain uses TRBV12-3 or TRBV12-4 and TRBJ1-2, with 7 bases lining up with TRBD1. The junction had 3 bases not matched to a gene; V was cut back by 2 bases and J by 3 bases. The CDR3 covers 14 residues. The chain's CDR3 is CASSLSGTDYGYTF. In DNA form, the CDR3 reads TGTGCCAGCAGTTTATCGGGGACAGACTATGGCTACACCTTC.

The CDR3 DNA reads as TGCAGTACGCCCGAGGGGCTGAGGACTAGCGGGAGGGCGGTGGATGAGCAGTACTTC. Its protein is CSTPEGLRTSGRAVDEQYF. This sequence joins TRBV20-1 and TRBJ2-1, with 15 bases matching TRBD2. The closer fit of TRBJ2-7 to the DNA end suggests the J call may be wrong. Germline V lookup: CDR1 DFQATT, CDR2 SNEGSKA (reference sequence). The CDR3 sequence is 19 residues long.

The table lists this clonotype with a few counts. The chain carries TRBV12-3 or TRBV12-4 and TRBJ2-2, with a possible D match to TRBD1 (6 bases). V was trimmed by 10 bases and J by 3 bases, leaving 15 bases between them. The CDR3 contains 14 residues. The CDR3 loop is CATSQGSDTGELFF. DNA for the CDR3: TGTGCCACCTCACAGGGTTCGGACACCGGGGAGCTGTTTTTT.